The TCR beta chain described here comes from a study of T-cell reconstitution after alpha-beta-depleted transplantation in children. Losses at the gene ends were 5 bases for V and 5 bases for J; bases not matched to a gene: 15. Per germline, CDR1 SGHAT and CDR2 FQDESV (reference sequence). The CDR3 is 18 residues long. This clonotype has more than one count but fewer than ten. TCRbeta library construction was performed incorporating unique molecular identifiers. TCRdb itself ran the PCR reads through MiXCR, one entry per CDR3 protein. The sample has just under 550,000 distinct CDR3 sequences, around 17% seen once.

This chain links TRBV11-1 with TRBJ2-1, with TRBD2 matching 10 bases. The receptor was isolated from a human donor who donated a stem cell graft to a child with acute lymphoblastic leukemia. The sample consisted of PBMCs from the stem cell graft donor, taken from the stem cell graft. CDR3 bases: TGTGCCAGCAGCCCAAGGACGCAGGGGACTAGCGTAAACAATGAGCAGTTCTTC. This codes for CASSPRTQGTSVNNEQFF. The full variable domain, its missing parts supplied by reference TRBV11-1 and TRBJ2-1, is EAEVAQSPRYKITEKSQAVAFWCDPISGHATLYWYRQILGQGPELLVQFQDESVVDDSQLPKDRFSAERLKGVDSTLKIQPAELGDSAMYLCASSPRTQGTSVNNEQFFGPGTRLTVL.